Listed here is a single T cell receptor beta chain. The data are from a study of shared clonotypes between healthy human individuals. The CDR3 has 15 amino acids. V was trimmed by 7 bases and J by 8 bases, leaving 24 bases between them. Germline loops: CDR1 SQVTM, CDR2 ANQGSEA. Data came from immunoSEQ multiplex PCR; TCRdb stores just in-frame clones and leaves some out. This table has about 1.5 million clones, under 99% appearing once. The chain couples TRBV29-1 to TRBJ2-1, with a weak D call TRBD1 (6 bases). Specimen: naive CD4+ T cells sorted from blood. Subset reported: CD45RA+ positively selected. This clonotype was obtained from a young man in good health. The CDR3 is CSAASTGGVYDEQFF. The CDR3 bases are TGCAGCGCCGCGTCGACAGGCGGCGTCTATGATGAGCAGTTCTTC.